This record looks at one T cell receptor beta chain sequence and its context. The antigen remains unidentified. The record originates from a study of siplizumab effects on memory and regulatory T cells. Study findings and constraints: Alloreactive clones mapping to unstimulated subsets formed only a minor fraction. Some alloreactive sequences were traceable to unstimulated CD4+ memory cells, and siplizumab significantly reduced them. Apparently key alloresponse contributors, naive T cells also seemed more diverse than memory cells. Proof of suppressive function in proliferating Tregs from siplizumab cultures was not established.

Clones were sequenced by immunoSEQ multiplex PCR, and TCRdb holds only the in-frame ones, with some missing. In the table there are roughly 60,000 clones, more than 80% of which are singletons. The V end was cut by 0 bases, the J end by 2 bases, with 11 bases between. Germline-derived CDR1 and CDR2 are LNHNV and YYDKDF (reference sequence). The CDR3 is 15 amino acids. The source of this sequence is a human donor in good health. The chain combines TRBV15 with TRBJ2-7; D unclear. Sample: CD8+ T cells sorted from blood. CDR3 DNA sequence: TGTGCCACCAGCAGAGATTTGTCAGACCCCTACGAGCAGTACTTC. Its translation is CATSRDLSDPYEQYF. The entire variable domain, with the rest obtained from reference TRBV15 and TRBJ2-7, is as follows: DAMVIQNPRYQVTQFGKPVTLSCSQTLNHNVMYWYQQKSSQAPKLLFHYYDKDFNNEADTPDNFQSRRPNTSFCFLDIRSPGLGDTAMYLCATSRDLSDPYEQYFGPGTRLTVT.